The TCR beta chain under discussion was sequenced for a study of regulatory T cells in long-lasting Graves disease. This clonotype was picked up many times. The target antigen is unknown. Germline V CDR1 and CDR2: MDHEN, SYDVKM. This CDR3 is built from 15 residues. The V end lost 3 bases, the J end lost 3 bases, and 12 bases lay between the germline ends. The time point: newly diagnosed GD, antithyroid drugs for less than 3 months. Isolated PBMC RNA provided the starting material for the TCR library. The authors built TCR beta libraries using iRepertoire HTBI primers and Arm-PCR of CDR3 regions. The authors' processing: Analysis of the samples identified 60 to 75 TRBV and roughly 13 TRBJ segments. A single record per CDR3 protein comes from TCRdb applying MiXCR to the multiplex PCR reads. TCRdb's processing, not the authors' own work, is the source of the V and J calls. This table has roughly 560,000 distinct CDR3 sequences, around 13% appearing once.

Study-wide results and limits: Favored usage of TRBV28, TRBJ1-2 and TRBJ2-5 was recorded in persistent disease. Persistent Graves' patients showed less TCR diversity than newly diagnosed ones.

This sample also belongs to another study, concerning T cells in Graves' hyperthyroidism and ophthalmopathy.

The TCR originated in a woman in her twenties or thirties with Graves disease. The specimen was peripheral blood mononuclear cells (PBMCs), collected at new diagnosis, from a patient treated with antithyroid drugs. The rearrangement uses TRBV28 and TRBJ1-5; D unresolved. The chain's CDR3 is CASSLARAFNQPQHF. CDR3 DNA sequence: TGTGCCAGCAGTTTGGCCAGAGCCTTCAATCAGCCCCAGCATTTT.